The clone carrying this TCR beta chain was seen more than once but under ten times. Using unique molecular identifiers, the investigators prepared the TCRbeta library. MiXCR, run by TCRdb on the PCR reads, gives a single entry per CDR3 protein. The sample holds about 500,000 distinct CDR3 sequences; approximately 32% are singletons and the top ten take approximately 2.3%. The CDR3 extends over 15 amino acids. Germline V gene sequence: CDR1 SEHNR, CDR2 FQNEAQ (reference sequence). The germline V and J ends were trimmed by 5 bases and 2 bases, with 16 bases remaining between them. This sample stems from a study of T-cell reconstitution after alpha-beta-depleted transplantation in children.

The chain is built from TRBV7-9 and TRBJ2-7; D is unresolved. The sequences come from PBMCs from the stem cell graft donor, collected from the stem cell graft. The sequence derives from a human donor who donated a stem cell graft to a child with aplastic anemia. CDR3 amino acids: CASSAPLERTYEQYF. The DNA of the CDR3 is TGTGCCAGCAGCGCCCCCCTAGAGAGGACCTACGAGCAGTACTTC.